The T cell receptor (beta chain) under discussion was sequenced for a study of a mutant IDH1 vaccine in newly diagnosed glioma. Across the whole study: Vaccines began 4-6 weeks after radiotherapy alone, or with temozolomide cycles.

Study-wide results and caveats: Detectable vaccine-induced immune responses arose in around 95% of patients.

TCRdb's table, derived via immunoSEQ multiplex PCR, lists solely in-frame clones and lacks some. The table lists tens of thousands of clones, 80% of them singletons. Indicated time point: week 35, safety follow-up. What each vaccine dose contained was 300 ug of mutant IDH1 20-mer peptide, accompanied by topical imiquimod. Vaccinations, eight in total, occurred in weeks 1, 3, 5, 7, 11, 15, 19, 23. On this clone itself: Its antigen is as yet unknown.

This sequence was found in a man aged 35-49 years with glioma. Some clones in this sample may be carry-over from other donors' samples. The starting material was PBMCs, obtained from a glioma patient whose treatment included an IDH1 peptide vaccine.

The CDR3 loop reads CAWSDADRNTGELFF. DNA of the CDR3: TGTGCCTGGAGTGATGCGGACAGGAACACCGGGGAGCTGTTTTTT. The chain recombines TRBV30 with TRBJ2-2; TRBD1 might be the D (6 bases). The CDR3 loop spans 15 amino acids. CDR1 and CDR2 from the germline V gene are GTSNPN and SVGIG (reference sequence). V lost 1 base and J lost 1, with 10 bases in between.